Presented here are 24 T cell receptor beta chains from one specimen sequenced in a study of blood T cell repertoires in COVID-19. Profiled with immunoSEQ multiplex PCR; TCRdb holds only in-frame clones, not every one. The profile shows about 260,000 clones, under 90% of them singletons. What was sequenced was peripheral blood. All receptors derive from a woman aged 50 to 60 who had recovered from COVID-19.

The J gene is TRBJ2-7, the V gene TRBV18; 9 bases match TRBD1. The trim removed 6 bases at V and 5 bases at J, leaving 8 bases unmatched. The germline CDR1 and CDR2 sequences are KGHSH and LQKENI. This CDR3 has 14 residues. The CDR3 spells CASSRTGVYDEQYF. The CDR3 nucleotides are TGTGCCAGCTCTCGGACAGGGGTTTATGACGAGCAGTACTTC. Based on the CDR3 plus reference TRBV18 and TRBJ2-7, the full variable domain is NAGVMQNPRHLVRRRGQEARLRCSPMKGHSHVYWYRQLPEEGLKFMVYLQKENIIDESGMPKERFSAEFPKEGPSILRIQQVVRGDSAAYFCASSRTGVYDEQYFGPGTRLTVT.

The table lists this clone with a few counts. This chain links TRBV5-4 with TRBJ1-1, with D tentatively TRBD1 (6 bases). The CDR3 is made up of 14 amino acids. Per germline, CDR1 SGHNT and CDR2 YYREEE (reference sequence). The V end was cut by 1 base, the J end by 8 bases, with 15 bases between. The CDR3 is CASSLQYRVEEAFF. The CDR3, as DNA: TGTGCCAGCAGCTTGCAGTACAGGGTCGAAGAAGCTTTCTTT.

The chain links TRBV18 to TRBJ2-7; 10 bases are a match to TRBD1. Germline CDR1 reads KGHSH; CDR2 reads LQKENI. J gave up 4 bases and V 6 bases, and 9 bases lay outside the gene matches. CDR3 length: 15 amino acids. As DNA, the CDR3 is TGTGCCAGCTCGAGCCTAGACAGGGGGCTTTACGAGCAGTACTTC. Protein: CASSSLDRGLYEQYF.

The gene calls are TRBV7-9 and TRBJ2-7; TRBD2 agrees at 11 bases. CDR3 length: 16 amino acids. V was clipped by 0 bases and J by 7 bases; unmatched bases: 8. Germline V gene lookup returns CDR1 SEHNR and CDR2 FQNEAQ (reference sequence). The DNA for the CDR3 is TGTGCCAGCAGCTTAGCTTTACTAGCGGGAGCGGGGGAGCAGTACTTC. It codes for CASSLALLAGAGEQYF. Based on the CDR3 plus reference TRBV7-9 and TRBJ2-7, the full variable domain is DTGVSQNPRHKITKRGQNVTFRCDPISEHNRLYWYRQTLGQGPEFLTYFQNEAQLEKSRLLSDRFSAERPKGSFSTLEIQRTEQGDSAMYLCASSLALLAGAGEQYFGPGTRLTVT.

V and J are TRBV2 and TRBJ2-7; 8 nucleotides align to TRBD2. This CDR3 is 17 amino acids long. Germline V gives CDR1 SNHLY, CDR2 FYNNEI. The junction had 19 bases not matched to a gene; V was cut back by 5 bases and J by 7 bases. The CDR3 loop is CASSPPGGTKEGLEQYF. Here the CDR3 DNA reads TGTGCCAGCAGTCCCCCGGGGGGGACTAAGGAAGGTCTGGAGCAGTACTTC.

This rearrangement joins TRBV6-5 to TRBJ1-2; 7 nucleotides match TRBD1. This CDR3 is built from 15 residues. Germline V CDR1 and CDR2: MNHEY, SVGAGI. V lost 4 bases and J lost 1; bases outside the gene matches: 6. DNA of the CDR3: TGTGCCAGCAGTTCTGTGTACAGGGGTAACTATGGCTACACCTTC. Its protein product is CASSSVYRGNYGYTF.

The CDR3 DNA follows: TGTGCCAGCAGCTCGGGACACTACGAGCAGTACTTC. This codes for CASSSGHYEQYF. The gene calls are TRBV7-3 and TRBJ2-7; D might be TRBD1 (6 bases). CDR1 SGHTA and CDR2 FQGTGA come from the germline V gene. The V and J ends lost 4 bases and 3 bases respectively, with 7 bases between them. This CDR3 spans 12 amino acids.

This clone was counted between two and nine times. The rearrangement links TRBV10-2 to TRBJ1-6; D is perhaps TRBD1 (5 bases). Germline values: CDR1 WSHSY, CDR2 SAAADI. This CDR3 contains 13 residues. V was cut by 8 bases and J by 6 bases, with 11 bases left in between. CDR3 sequence (DNA): TGCGCCAGCCTAGCGGGGCCTAATTCACCCCTCCACTTT. Amino acids: CASLAGPNSPLHF.

The chain joins TRBV9 to TRBJ2-7; D possibly corresponds to TRBD1 (7 bases). The CDR3 extends over 11 amino acids. The V end lost 4 bases, the J end lost 6 bases, and 8 bases lay between the germline ends. Per germline, CDR1 SGDLS and CDR2 YYNGEE. This CDR3 reads CASSQGGEQYF. Here the CDR3 DNA reads TGTGCCAGCAGCCAGGGGGGCGAGCAGTACTTC.

This chain joins TRBV28 and TRBJ2-7; 10 bases are shared with TRBD1. The V segment lost 8 bases and the J segment 5 bases; nucleotides outside the gene matches: 6. CDR3 length: 13 amino acids. Germline values: CDR1 MDHEN, CDR2 SYDVKM. The CDR3 DNA follows: TGTGCCAGCTGGGGGACAGGGGAGCACGAGCAGTACTTC. Amino acid sequence: CASWGTGEHEQYF.

CDR3 DNA: TGTGCCAGCAGCACAGGGATGCAGCAAGAAGCTTTCTTT. Translating it yields CASSTGMQQEAFF. The chain employs TRBV6-5 and TRBJ1-1; possibly TRBD1 for D (6 bases). The length of the CDR3 is 13 residues. Germline loops: CDR1 MNHEY, CDR2 SVGAGI. The V end was cut by 6 bases, the J end by 8 bases, with 16 bases between.

V gene TRBV29-1 combines with J gene TRBJ2-3; 9 nucleotides line up with TRBD1. Germline V CDR1 and CDR2: SQVTM, ANQGSEA. The CDR3 length is 14 residues. V shed 6 bases, J shed 1 base, and the junction held 5 bases outside the gene matches. CDR3 sequence (DNA): TGCAGCGTGAGCCGGGACAGGGGCACAGATACGCAGTATTTT. Residues: CSVSRDRGTDTQYF.

The chain has TRBV19 and TRBJ2-7; maybe TRBD2 (6 bases). V was cut by 4 bases and J by 6 bases, with 16 bases left in between. Germline loops: CDR1 LNHDA, CDR2 SQIVND (reference sequence). CDR3 length: 14 residues. The CDR3 sequence: CASSRDFPSGEQYF. CDR3 coding DNA: TGTGCCAGTAGTAGGGACTTTCCCTCGGGCGAGCAGTACTTC.

The chain employs TRBV19 and TRBJ2-1; 11 nucleotides match TRBD2. V gave up 3 bases and J gave up 3 bases; unmatched junction bases: 4. Germline V CDR1 and CDR2: LNHDA, SQIVND (reference sequence). The CDR3 runs 16 residues. The CDR3 DNA sequence: TGTGCCAGTAGTATCACTAGCGGGGGCTACTACAATGAGCAGTTCTTC. This gives the protein CASSITSGGYYNEQFF. Filled out from reference TRBV19 and TRBJ2-1, the complete variable domain reads DGGITQSPKYLFRKEGQNVTLSCEQNLNHDAMYWYRQDPGQGLRLIYYSQIVNDFQKGDIAEGYSVSREKKESFPLTVTSAQKNPTAFYLCASSITSGGYYNEQFFGPGTRLTVL.

The rearrangement links TRBV28 to TRBJ1-1; D is unresolved. Germline CDR1 MDHEN, CDR2 SYDVKM. The V and J ends lost 2 bases and 3 bases respectively, with 10 bases between them. CDR3 length equals 14 residues. CDR3 sequence: CASSLGRPDTEAFF. The CDR3 DNA is TGTGCCAGCAGTTTAGGCAGGCCGGACACTGAAGCTTTCTTT. Combining the CDR3 with reference TRBV28 and TRBJ1-1 gives the whole variable domain DVKVTQSSRYLVKRTGEKVFLECVQDMDHENMFWYRQDPGLGLRLIYFSYDVKMKEKGDIPEGYSVSREKKERFSLILESASTNQTSMYLCASSLGRPDTEAFFGQGTRLTVV.

The V gene is TRBV3-1 (or the pseudogene TRBV3-2), the J gene TRBJ2-7, with unresolved D. The CDR3 is made up of 15 amino acids. V lost 0 bases to trimming and J lost 6 bases, with 15 bases between them. Germline V gene lookup returns CDR1 LGHDT and CDR2 YNNKEL (reference sequence). CDR3 region: CASSQDRMAGPEQYF. The DNA for the CDR3 is TGTGCCAGCAGCCAAGACCGGATGGCAGGTCCCGAGCAGTACTTC.

The chain carries TRBV6-5 and TRBJ1-1; 9 positions match TRBD1. After removal of 5 bases from V and 1 base from J, the junction contained 2 bases not matched to a gene. The CDR3 runs to 14 residues. Germline V gene sequence: CDR1 MNHEY, CDR2 SVGAGI. The CDR3 nucleotides read TGTGCCAGCAGTATACAGGGGGCGAACACTGAAGCTTTCTTT. The encoded protein is CASSIQGANTEAFF.

The chain combines TRBV6-5 with TRBJ2-1, with D tentatively TRBD1 (5 bases). This CDR3 spans 13 amino acids. Deletions cut 3 bases from V and 10 bases from J, with 13 bases between. Per the germline V gene, CDR1 is MNHEY and CDR2 is SVGAGI. CDR3 in amino acids: CASSYGRVSEQFF. CDR3 in DNA: TGTGCCAGCAGTTATGGCAGGGTATCGGAGCAGTTCTTC.

This clone was observed once. The V and J genes are TRBV5-1 and TRBJ1-1, with D maybe TRBD1 (6 bases). CDR1 is SGHRS and CDR2 is YFSETQ in the germline V gene. The CDR3 sequence is 17 residues long. Trimming cost V 0 bases and J 4 bases, with 19 bases left between them. The CDR3: CASSLAPGGPRATEAFF. The CDR3 coding sequence is TGCGCCAGCAGCTTGGCCCCCGGGGGGCCCAGGGCCACTGAAGCTTTCTTT.

The chain joins TRBV3-1 (or the pseudogene TRBV3-2) to TRBJ1-2, with TRBD1 matching over 7 bases. The V gene's germline CDR1 is LGHDT and CDR2 YNNKEL (reference sequence). The CDR3 is 17 residues long. Losses at the gene ends were 1 base for V and 5 bases for J; bases not matched to a gene: 13. In DNA, the CDR3 is TGTGCCAGCAGCCAAGGATCCACACAGGGGCGAGGGTATGGCTACACCTTC. Translated, it gives CASSQGSTQGRGYGYTF.

The chain has TRBV7-2 and TRBJ1-5, with 7 bases that match TRBD1. Unmatched junction bases numbered 4, after V lost 3 bases and J lost 5 bases. The CDR3 loop spans 14 amino acids. CDR1 is SGHTA and CDR2 is FQGNSA in the germline V gene. Here the CDR3 reads CASSLTGWDQPQHF. CDR3 sequence (DNA): TGTGCCAGCAGCTTGACAGGGTGGGATCAGCCCCAGCATTTT.

The chain has TRBV18 and TRBJ2-1, with 8 bases aligning to TRBD1. This CDR3 has 12 residues. The J segment lost 14 bases and the V segment lost 0 bases, leaving 3 bases of the junction unmatched. Germline CDR1 and CDR2: KGHSH and LQKENI. This chain's CDR3 is CASSPPDRVKFF. The CDR3 DNA follows: TGTGCCAGCTCACCACCGGACAGGGTAAAGTTCTTC. The complete variable domain, with remaining parts taken from reference TRBV18 and TRBJ2-1, reads NAGVMQNPRHLVRRRGQEARLRCSPMKGHSHVYWYRQLPEEGLKFMVYLQKENIIDESGMPKERFSAEFPKEGPSILRIQQVVRGDSAAYFCASSPPDRVKFFGPGTRLTVL.

The chain employs TRBV6-1 and TRBJ2-7; 7 nucleotides match TRBD2. V dropped 3 bases and J dropped 5; count of bases not matched to a gene: 10. The CDR3 is 15 residues long. CDR1 and CDR2 from the germline V gene are MNHNS and SASEGT. The CDR3, as DNA: TGTGCCAGCAGTGAGGAGACAGCGGGGCGGAACGAGCAGTACTTC. The encoded protein is CASSEETAGRNEQYF.

The sample holds a few counts of this clone. In DNA, the CDR3 is TGTGCCACCAGACAGGGTAACACTGAAGCTTTCTTT. This gives the protein CATRQGNTEAFF. This chain joins TRBV6-5 and TRBJ1-1, with 7 bases fitting TRBD1. After removal of 10 bases from V and 2 bases from J, the junction contained 4 bases not matched to a gene. Germline CDR1 reads MNHEY; CDR2 reads SVGAGI. CDR3 length equals 12 residues.